This T cell receptor beta chain is from a study of cytomegalovirus exposure and HLA in healthy donors. CDR1 is SGHNT and CDR2 is YYREEE in the germline V gene (reference sequence). The ends lost 4 bases at V and 12 bases at J; junction bases unmatched: 3. The CDR3 contains 12 residues. The PCR had 60 Vbeta and 13 Jbeta primers. TCRdb's copy holds only in-frame clones and misses some; the assay was immunoSEQ multiplex PCR. This table has 170,000 or so clones, about four fifths appearing once. The origin of this receptor is a man aged 25 to 40 in good health and CMV-seropositive. The V and J genes are TRBV5-4 and TRBJ1-6, with TRBD1 matching 8 bases. Material: PBMCs. This chain's CDR3 is CASSADRGPLHF. The DNA for the CDR3 is TGTGCCAGCAGCGCCGACAGGGGACCCCTCCACTTT.